This entry lists 27 T cell receptor beta chains sequenced from one sample in a study of spatial heterogeneity in lung cancer. Regarding time point: sample taken at primary tumor resection. Whole RNA obtained from tumor, nontumor lung or frozen PBMC underwent sequencing without sorting. TCRdb passed the 5' RACE reads through MiXCR, listing each CDR3 protein once. Among more than 9,000 distinct CDR3 sequences listed, 8.5% to 10% were seen once. This sample comprised PBMCs, obtained at surgery. The receptors were sampled from a male donor with early-stage non-small cell lung cancer.

Sample share makes this clonotype medium-sized. This chain connects TRBV12-3 or TRBV12-4 to TRBJ2-2; 8 positions match TRBD2. The CDR3 runs to 17 residues. The trim removed 1 base at V and 6 bases at J, leaving 10 bases unmatched. CDR3 sequence reads: CASSLDGGVNFPGELFF. The DNA of the CDR3 is TGTGCCAGCAGTTTAGACGGGGGGGTGAACTTTCCCGGGGAGCTGTTTTTT.

In its sample, this clonotype was seen once. V and J are TRBV29-1 and TRBJ1-2, with D unresolved. The CDR3 covers 11 residues. Germline values: CDR1 SQVTM, CDR2 ANQGSEA. Deletions cut 4 bases from V and 1 base from J, with 4 bases between. The chain's CDR3 is CSVALNYGYTF. As DNA, the CDR3 is TGCAGCGTTGCTCTTAACTATGGCTACACCTTC.

Details on this clonotype: A read error may be the cause here, since a much bigger clone is one base away. The chain carries TRBV7-9 and TRBJ2-7; 7 bases fit TRBD1. CDR1 is SEHNR and CDR2 is FQNEAQ in the germline V gene (reference sequence). V lost 5 bases, J lost 3 bases, and 10 bases stayed unmatched. The CDR3 spans 15 residues. DNA of the CDR3: TGTGCCAGCAGCCCGAGTCAGGGGGATAGCTACGAGCAGTACTTC. Amino acids: CASSPSQGDSYEQYF.

Many counts were recorded for this clonotype. The chain joins TRBV7-9 to TRBJ2-7; maybe TRBD1 (5 bases). Per the germline V gene, CDR1 is SEHNR and CDR2 is FQNEAQ (reference sequence). The CDR3 runs 14 residues. With 1 base removed from V and 1 base from J, the gap between germline ends came to 8 bases. The DNA for the CDR3 is TGTGCCAGCAGCTTAGGGGCAGGGTCCTACGAGCAGTACTTC. It is translated as CASSLGAGSYEQYF.

This clonotype was detected many times. The gene calls are TRBV9 and TRBJ1-6; no reliable D call. The germline V gene has CDR1 SGDLS and CDR2 YYNGEE. V dropped 3 bases and J dropped 8 bases, with 6 bases sitting between them. The CDR3 has 12 residues. CDR3 sequence: CASSGEYSPLHF. CDR3 DNA: TGTGCCAGCAGCGGCGAATATTCACCCCTCCACTTT.

This clonotype was seen ten or more times. The J gene is TRBJ2-3, the V gene TRBV3-1; the D gene is possibly TRBD1 (5 bases). CDR1 LGHDT and CDR2 YNNKEL come from the germline V gene (reference sequence). The V and J ends lost 0 bases and 0 bases respectively, with 13 bases between them. This CDR3 has 17 amino acids. Here the CDR3 reads CASSQDQGWASTDTQYF. The CDR3 DNA reads as TGTGCCAGCAGCCAAGATCAGGGCTGGGCTAGCACAGATACGCAGTATTTT.

This clonotype showed up many times. The chain links TRBV5-1 to TRBJ2-1; D remains unclear. The germline V gene has CDR1 SGHRS and CDR2 YFSETQ. V was shortened by 2 bases and J by 8 bases, with 8 bases between the two germline ends. The CDR3 is made up of 12 amino acids. CDR3 region: CASSFAPDEQFF. In DNA form, the CDR3 reads TGCGCCAGCAGCTTCGCCCCCGATGAGCAGTTCTTC.

This clonotype showed up many times. V is TRBV7-8 and J is TRBJ1-2; D ambiguous. The V gene lost 2 bases and the J gene lost 0 bases, with 7 bases spanning the gap. CDR3 length equals 14 residues. The germline gives CDR1 SGHVS, CDR2 FQNEAQ. CDR3 DNA: TGTGCCAGCAGCTTAATCCGGGCTAACTATGGCTACACCTTC. Translating it yields CASSLIRANYGYTF.

The V gene is TRBV7-6, the J gene TRBJ2-3; 12 nucleotides agree with TRBD1. Trimming removed 6 bases from V and 4 bases from J; junction bases left unmatched: 8. This CDR3 is built from 16 residues. Germline assignment: CDR1 SGHVS and CDR2 FNYEAQ. CDR3 sequence (DNA): TGTGCCAGCAGTCCAACCGGGACAGGGGGCCCAGATACGCAGTATTTT. Translated: CASSPTGTGGPDTQYF.

The table lists this clonotype with many counts. The chain joins TRBV7-6 to TRBJ2-5; 10 nucleotides match TRBD1. V shed 5 bases, J shed 5 bases, and the junction held 8 bases outside the gene matches. Germline assignment: CDR1 SGHVS and CDR2 FNYEAQ. The CDR3 has 15 amino acids. In DNA form, the CDR3 reads TGTGCCAGCAGCCCGGGGACAGGGGAGAAGGAGACCCAGTACTTC. Protein sequence: CASSPGTGEKETQYF.

This clonotype was detected many times. This chain links TRBV4-3 with TRBJ2-3; TRBD1 or TRBD2 may be the D gene (5 bases each). The CDR3 is 18 amino acids. Germline V gene sequence: CDR1 LGHNA, CDR2 YSLEER. Trimming shortened V by 4 bases and J by 0 bases, and 20 bases separated the two germline ends. The CDR3 here is CASSRVMDGTASTDTQYF. The CDR3 DNA reads as TGCGCCAGCAGCCGGGTGATGGACGGGACGGCGAGCACAGATACGCAGTATTTT.

In its sample, this clonotype was seen a few times. V and J are TRBV2 and TRBJ2-1, with TRBD2 matching over 10 bases. J lost 10 bases, V lost 4 bases, and 10 bases had no gene match. The CDR3 covers 15 residues. CDR1 and CDR2 from the germline V gene are SNHLY and FYNNEI. DNA for the CDR3: TGTGCCAGCAGTGTTAGCGGGGGGACCCGAGGGGAGCAGTTCTTC. Its protein product is CASSVSGGTRGEQFF.

The sample holds many counts of this clonotype. The V and J genes are TRBV30 and TRBJ2-3; D unclear. CDR3 length: 15 residues. The ends were cut back, 5 bases at V and 4 bases at J, with 19 bases in the middle. Germline V gene sequence: CDR1 GTSNPN, CDR2 SVGIG (reference sequence). The CDR3 sequence: CAWRPQPGSSDTQYF. The CDR3 DNA follows: TGTGCCTGGCGCCCGCAACCCGGCAGCTCAGATACGCAGTATTTT.

This clonotype was observed many times. This chain connects TRBV15 to TRBJ2-7; 7 bases fit TRBD2. This CDR3 region has 14 residues. Looked up from germline, CDR1 is LNHNV and CDR2 is YYDKDF (reference sequence). Trimming removed 2 bases from V and 2 bases from J; junction bases left unmatched: 3. The CDR3 sequence: CATSRSSGAYEQYF. The CDR3 region has the DNA TGTGCCACCAGCAGATCTAGCGGTGCCTACGAGCAGTACTTC.

This clonotype has at least ten counts. The V call is TRBV7-2, the J call TRBJ2-3; a weak D match, TRBD1 (5 bases). Germline-derived CDR1 and CDR2 are SGHTA and FQGNSA. The V end lost 1 base, the J end lost 4 bases, and 15 bases lay between the germline ends. CDR3 length equals 16 residues. CDR3 protein: CASSLGSGRAPDTQYF. The CDR3 coding sequence is TGTGCCAGCAGCTTAGGATCGGGCAGGGCCCCAGATACGCAGTATTTT.

This clonotype was detected ten times or more. This CDR3 is CASSLGAGAYNEQFF. CDR3 nucleotide sequence: TGTGCCAGCAGCCTGGGGGCAGGGGCCTACAATGAGCAGTTCTTC. This chain links TRBV12-3 or TRBV12-4 with TRBJ2-1; tentative D call: TRBD1 (6 bases). V was pared by 6 bases and J by 2 bases, with 14 bases between. The CDR3 totals 15 residues.

This chain joins TRBV12-3 or TRBV12-4 and TRBJ2-5; D is possibly TRBD1 (5 bases). The ends were cut back, 8 bases at V and 5 bases at J, with 21 bases in the middle. This CDR3 region has 15 residues. CDR3 amino acids: CASSWKGPVTETQYF. DNA of the CDR3: TGTGCCAGCTCATGGAAGGGGCCGGTAACGGAGACCCAGTACTTC.

This clonotype was observed at least ten times. The rearrangement links TRBV7-9 to TRBJ2-1, with 8 bases matching TRBD2. The CDR3 spans 15 residues. V gave up 3 bases and J gave up 4 bases; unmatched junction bases: 5. Germline-derived CDR1 and CDR2 are SEHNR and FQNEAQ (reference sequence). The CDR3 DNA sequence: TGTGCCAGCAGCTTTGTACGCGGGGGGTACAATGAGCAGTTCTTC. Translating gives CASSFVRGGYNEQFF.

In its sample, this clonotype was seen many times. The chain recombines TRBV5-1 with TRBJ2-3, with 7 bases lining up with TRBD1. Germline CDR1 reads SGHRS; CDR2 reads YFSETQ. The J segment lost 6 bases and the V segment lost 4 bases, leaving 8 bases of the junction unmatched. CDR3 length equals 14 residues. CDR3 coding DNA: TGCGCCAGCAGCACGGACAGGCCATCGGATACGCAGTATTTT. Protein product: CASSTDRPSDTQYF.

The sample holds many counts of this clonotype. The genes are TRBV7-3 and TRBJ1-1, with D unresolved. Looked up from germline, CDR1 is SGHTA and CDR2 is FQGTGA. The V gene lost 5 bases and the J gene lost 2 bases, with 9 bases spanning the gap. The length of the CDR3 is 13 residues. The CDR3 sequence: CASSQGRNTEAFF. DNA of the CDR3: TGTGCCAGCAGCCAAGGAAGAAACACTGAAGCTTTCTTT.

This clonotype has a count of ten or more. This chain links TRBV20-1 with TRBJ2-1; TRBD1 agrees at 10 bases. This CDR3 has 13 amino acids. CDR1 and CDR2 from the germline V gene are DFQATT and SNEGSKA (reference sequence). V gave up 6 bases and J gave up 7 bases; unmatched junction bases: 6. CDR3 bases: TGCAGTGCACGGGACAGGGGAGGAAATGAGCAGTTCTTC. This sequence encodes CSARDRGGNEQFF.

This clonotype was picked up many times. V and J are TRBV20-1 and TRBJ2-3; possibly TRBD2 for D (6 bases). CDR3 size: 15 residues. Per germline, CDR1 DFQATT and CDR2 SNEGSKA (reference sequence). V lost 3 bases and J lost 0, with 13 bases in between. The CDR3 bases are TGCAGTGCTAGGGCTAGCGCCCTGAGCACAGATACGCAGTATTTT. Its protein product is CSARASALSTDTQYF.

This clonotype showed up many times. The rearrangement uses TRBV5-1 and TRBJ2-1, with 9 positions matching TRBD2. Looked up from germline, CDR1 is SGHRS and CDR2 is YFSETQ. The length of the CDR3 is 17 residues. The junction had 15 bases not matched to a gene; V was cut back by 4 bases and J by 7 bases. CDR3 residues: CASSRVIVAGAGNEQFF. The CDR3 nucleotides are TGCGCCAGCAGCCGCGTTATTGTAGCGGGGGCTGGGAATGAGCAGTTCTTC.

Ten or more counts support this clonotype. The chain links TRBV20-1 to TRBJ1-6, with TRBD1 identical over 12 bases. V lost 5 bases and J lost 7; bases outside the gene matches: 3. Germline V gives CDR1 DFQATT, CDR2 SNEGSKA (reference sequence). The CDR3 covers 14 residues. CDR3 region: CSAWGQGANSPLHF. The CDR3 region has the DNA TGCAGTGCTTGGGGACAGGGGGCGAATTCACCCCTCCACTTT.

The sample holds a few counts of this clonotype. This chain connects TRBV9 to TRBJ2-2; no reliable D call. V lost 0 bases to trimming and J lost 6 bases, with 12 bases between them. CDR3 size: 15 residues. Per the germline V gene, CDR1 is SGDLS and CDR2 is YYNGEE. Here the CDR3 reads CASSVAGGVPGELFF. CDR3 coding DNA: TGTGCCAGCAGCGTAGCTGGTGGAGTTCCCGGGGAGCTGTTTTTT.

This clonotype is labeled medium-sized. The chain carries TRBV7-2 and TRBJ1-4, with TRBD1 identical over 7 bases. V lost 4 bases to trimming and J lost 8 bases; unmatched junction nucleotides: 13. Per germline, CDR1 SGHTA and CDR2 FQGNSA. The CDR3 has 16 residues. Here the CDR3 reads CASSYGTASRVEKLFF. CDR3 nucleotide sequence: TGTGCCAGCAGCTACGGGACAGCAAGTCGGGTAGAAAAACTGTTTTTT. Based on the CDR3 plus reference TRBV7-2 and TRBJ1-4, the full variable domain is GAGVSQSPSNKVTEKGKDVELRCDPISGHTALYWYRQSLGQGLEFLIYFQGNSAPDKSGLPSDRFSAERTGGSVSTLTIQRTQQEDSAVYLCASSYGTASRVEKLFFGSGTQLSVL.

This clonotype occurred many times. This chain joins TRBV29-1 and TRBJ2-2; D may match TRBD1 or TRBD2 (5 bases each). The CDR3 has 17 amino acids. V lost 6 bases to trimming and J lost 0 bases, with 20 bases between them. Germline loops: CDR1 SQVTM, CDR2 ANQGSEA. The CDR3 region has the DNA TGCAGCGTAGCCGGGACGGAAGAGTATTCGAACACCGGGGAGCTGTTTTTT. Translation gives CSVAGTEEYSNTGELFF.